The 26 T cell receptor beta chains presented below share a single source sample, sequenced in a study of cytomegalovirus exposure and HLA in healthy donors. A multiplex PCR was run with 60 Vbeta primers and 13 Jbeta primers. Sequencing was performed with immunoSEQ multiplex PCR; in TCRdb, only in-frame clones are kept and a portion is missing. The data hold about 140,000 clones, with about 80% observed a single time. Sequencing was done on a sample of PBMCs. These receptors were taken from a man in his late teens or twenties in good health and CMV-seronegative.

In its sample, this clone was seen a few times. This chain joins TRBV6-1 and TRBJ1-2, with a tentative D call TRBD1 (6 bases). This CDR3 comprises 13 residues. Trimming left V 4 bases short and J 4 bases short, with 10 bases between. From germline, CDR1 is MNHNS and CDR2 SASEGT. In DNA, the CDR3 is TGTGCCAGCAGTGTTGGGGGCCTCTATGGCTACACCTTC. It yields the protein CASSVGGLYGYTF.

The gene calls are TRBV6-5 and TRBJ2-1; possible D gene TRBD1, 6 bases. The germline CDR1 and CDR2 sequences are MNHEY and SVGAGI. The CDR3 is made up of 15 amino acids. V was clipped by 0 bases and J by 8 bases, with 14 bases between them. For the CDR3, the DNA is TGTGCCAGCAGTTACTCTTGGACAGCCAGGGATGAGCAGTTCTTC. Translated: CASSYSWTARDEQFF.

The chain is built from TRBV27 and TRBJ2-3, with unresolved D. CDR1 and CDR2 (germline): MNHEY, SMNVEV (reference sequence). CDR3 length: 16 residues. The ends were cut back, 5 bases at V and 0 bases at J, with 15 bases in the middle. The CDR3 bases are TGTGCCAGCAGTGCGACTTACGTACCTAGCACAGATACGCAGTATTTT. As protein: CASSATYVPSTDTQYF.

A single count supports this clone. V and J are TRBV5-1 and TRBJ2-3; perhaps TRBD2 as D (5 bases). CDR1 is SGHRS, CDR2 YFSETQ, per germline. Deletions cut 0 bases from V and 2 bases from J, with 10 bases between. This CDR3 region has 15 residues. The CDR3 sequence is CASSLDPGSTDTQYF. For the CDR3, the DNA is TGCGCCAGCAGCTTGGATCCGGGGTCCACAGATACGCAGTATTTT.

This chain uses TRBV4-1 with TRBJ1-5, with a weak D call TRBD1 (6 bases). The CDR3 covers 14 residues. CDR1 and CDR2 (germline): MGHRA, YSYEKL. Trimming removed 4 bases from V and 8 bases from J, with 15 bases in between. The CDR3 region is CASSRPGDFEPQHF. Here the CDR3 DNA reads TGCGCCAGCAGCCGCCCAGGGGATTTCGAGCCCCAGCATTTT.

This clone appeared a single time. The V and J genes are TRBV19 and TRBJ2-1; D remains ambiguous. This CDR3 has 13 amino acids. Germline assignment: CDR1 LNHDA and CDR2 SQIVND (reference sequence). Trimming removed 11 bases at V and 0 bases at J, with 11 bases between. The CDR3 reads CASSDASYNEQFF. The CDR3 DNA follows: TGTGCCTCCTCAGATGCCTCCTACAATGAGCAGTTCTTC.

In DNA form, the CDR3 reads TGTGCCAGCAGTGACAGGGGGGACACTGAAGCTTTCTTT. This encodes CASSDRGDTEAFF. The rearrangement joins TRBV7-9 to TRBJ1-1; 9 bases map to TRBD1. The V and J ends lost 6 bases and 3 bases, in that order; junction bases with no gene match: 2. Per germline, CDR1 SEHNR and CDR2 FQNEAQ (reference sequence). The CDR3 is 13 amino acids.

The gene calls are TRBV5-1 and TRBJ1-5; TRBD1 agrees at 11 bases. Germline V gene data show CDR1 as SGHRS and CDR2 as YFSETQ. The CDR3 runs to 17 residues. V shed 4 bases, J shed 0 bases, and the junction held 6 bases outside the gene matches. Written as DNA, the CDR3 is TGCGCCAGCAGCCCCGGGACAGGGGGAGTTAGCAATCAGCCCCAGCATTTT. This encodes CASSPGTGGVSNQPQHF. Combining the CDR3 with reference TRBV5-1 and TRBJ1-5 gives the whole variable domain KAGVTQTPRYLIKTRGQQVTLSCSPISGHRSVSWYQQTPGQGLQFLFEYFSETQRNKGNFPGRFSGRQFSNSRSEMNVSTLELGDSALYLCASSPGTGGVSNQPQHFGDGTRLSIL.

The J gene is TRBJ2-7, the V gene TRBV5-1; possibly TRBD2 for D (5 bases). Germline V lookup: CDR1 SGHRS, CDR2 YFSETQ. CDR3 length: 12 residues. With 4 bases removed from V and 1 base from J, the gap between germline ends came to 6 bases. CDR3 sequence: CASSPGSYEQYF. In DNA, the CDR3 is TGCGCCAGCAGCCCGGGATCCTACGAGCAGTACTTC.

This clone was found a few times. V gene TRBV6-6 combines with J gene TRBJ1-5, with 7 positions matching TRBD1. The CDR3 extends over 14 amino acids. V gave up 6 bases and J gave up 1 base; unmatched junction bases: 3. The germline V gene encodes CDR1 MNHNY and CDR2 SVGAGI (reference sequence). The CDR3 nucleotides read TGTGCCAGCAGCCTACAGGGGAGCAATCAGCCCCAGCATTTT. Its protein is CASSLQGSNQPQHF.

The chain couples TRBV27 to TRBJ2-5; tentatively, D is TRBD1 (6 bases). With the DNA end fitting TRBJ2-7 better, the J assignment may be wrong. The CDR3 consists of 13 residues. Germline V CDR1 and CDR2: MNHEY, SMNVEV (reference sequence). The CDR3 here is CASSYRDFYEQYF. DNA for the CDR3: TGTGCCAGCAGTTACAGGGATTTTTACGAGCAGTACTTC.

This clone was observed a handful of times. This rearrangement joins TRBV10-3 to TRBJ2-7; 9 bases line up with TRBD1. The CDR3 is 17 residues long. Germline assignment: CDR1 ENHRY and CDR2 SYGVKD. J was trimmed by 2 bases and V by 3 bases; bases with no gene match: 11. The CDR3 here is CAISDVSSGTGTYEQYF. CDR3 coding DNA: TGTGCCATCAGTGATGTCTCCTCCGGGACAGGGACCTACGAGCAGTACTTC.

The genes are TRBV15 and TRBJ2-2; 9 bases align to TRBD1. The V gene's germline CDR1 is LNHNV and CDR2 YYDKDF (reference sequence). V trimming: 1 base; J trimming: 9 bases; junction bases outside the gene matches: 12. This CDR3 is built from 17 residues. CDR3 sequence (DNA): TGTGCCACCAGCAGAGGGACGGGACAGGGCCCACCATGGGAGCTGTTTTTT. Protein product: CATSRGTGQGPPWELFF.

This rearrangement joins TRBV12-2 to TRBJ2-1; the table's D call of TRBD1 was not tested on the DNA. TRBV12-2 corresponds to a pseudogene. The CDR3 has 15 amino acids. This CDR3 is CASRANRASYNEQFF. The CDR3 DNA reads TGTGCAAGTCGGGCAAACAGGGCCTCCTACAATGAGCAGTTCTTC.

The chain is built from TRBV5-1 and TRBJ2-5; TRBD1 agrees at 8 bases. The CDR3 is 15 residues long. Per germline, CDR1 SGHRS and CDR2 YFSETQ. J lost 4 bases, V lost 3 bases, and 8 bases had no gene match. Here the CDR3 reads CASSSGTGGPETQYF. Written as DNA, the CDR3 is TGCGCCAGCAGCTCCGGGACAGGAGGTCCAGAGACCCAGTACTTC.

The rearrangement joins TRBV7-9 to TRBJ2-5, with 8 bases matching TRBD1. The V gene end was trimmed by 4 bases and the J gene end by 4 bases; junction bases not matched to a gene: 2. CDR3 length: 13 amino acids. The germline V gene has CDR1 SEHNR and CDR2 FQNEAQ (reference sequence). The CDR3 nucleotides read TGTGCCAGCAGCTCGGGACAGGCAGAGACCCAGTACTTC. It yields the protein CASSSGQAETQYF. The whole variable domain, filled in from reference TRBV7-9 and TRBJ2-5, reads DTGVSQNPRHKITKRGQNVTFRCDPISEHNRLYWYRQTLGQGPEFLTYFQNEAQLEKSRLLSDRFSAERPKGSFSTLEIQRTEQGDSAMYLCASSSGQAETQYFGPGTRLLVL.

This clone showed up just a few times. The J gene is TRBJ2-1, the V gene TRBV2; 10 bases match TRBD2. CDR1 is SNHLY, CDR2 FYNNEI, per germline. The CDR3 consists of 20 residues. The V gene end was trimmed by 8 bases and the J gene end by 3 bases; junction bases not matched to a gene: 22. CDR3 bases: TGTGCCAGCCGCCTAGCGGGAGTTAGGGGAAGGGTAGGAGGCTACAATGAGCAGTTCTTC. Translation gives CASRLAGVRGRVGGYNEQFF.

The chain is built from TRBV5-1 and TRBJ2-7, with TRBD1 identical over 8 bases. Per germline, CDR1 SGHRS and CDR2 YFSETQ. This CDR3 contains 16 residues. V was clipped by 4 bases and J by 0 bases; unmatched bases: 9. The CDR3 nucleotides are TGCGCCAGCAGCCCTAGGACAGGGCTGAGCTCCTACGAGCAGTACTTC. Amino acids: CASSPRTGLSSYEQYF.

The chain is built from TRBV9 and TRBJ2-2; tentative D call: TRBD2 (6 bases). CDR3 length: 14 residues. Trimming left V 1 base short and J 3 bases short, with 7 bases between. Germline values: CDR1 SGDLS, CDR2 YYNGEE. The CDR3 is CASSVRGDTGELFF. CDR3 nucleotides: TGTGCCAGCAGCGTACGCGGGGACACCGGGGAGCTGTTTTTT.

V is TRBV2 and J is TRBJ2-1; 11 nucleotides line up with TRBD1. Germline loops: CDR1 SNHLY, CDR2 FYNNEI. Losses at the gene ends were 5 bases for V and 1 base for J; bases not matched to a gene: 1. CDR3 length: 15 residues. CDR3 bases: TGTGCCAGCAGTTGGGACAGGGGGTCCTACAATGAGCAGTTCTTC. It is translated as CASSWDRGSYNEQFF.

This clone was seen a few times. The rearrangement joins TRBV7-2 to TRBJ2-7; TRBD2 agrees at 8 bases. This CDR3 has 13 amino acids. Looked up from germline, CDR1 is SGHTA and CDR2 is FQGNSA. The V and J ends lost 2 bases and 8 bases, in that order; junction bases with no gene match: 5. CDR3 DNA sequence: TGTGCCAGCAGCTTAAAGCGGGAGCGGAAGCAGTACTTC. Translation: CASSLKRERKQYF.

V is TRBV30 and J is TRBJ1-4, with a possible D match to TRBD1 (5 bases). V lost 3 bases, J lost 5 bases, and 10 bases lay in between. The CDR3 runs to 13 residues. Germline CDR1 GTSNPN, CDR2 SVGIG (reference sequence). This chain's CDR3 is CAWRRTQNEKLFF. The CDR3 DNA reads TGTGCCTGGAGAAGGACACAGAATGAAAAACTGTTTTTT.

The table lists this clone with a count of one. CDR3 DNA sequence: TGTGCCAGCAGCGTAGAGCCGGGGGCCTACGAGCAGTACTTC. Translation gives CASSVEPGAYEQYF. This sequence joins TRBV9 and TRBJ2-7; perhaps TRBD2 as D (6 bases). Germline-derived CDR1 and CDR2 are SGDLS and YYNGEE. V dropped 0 bases and J dropped 2 bases, with 9 bases sitting between them. CDR3 length equals 14 residues.

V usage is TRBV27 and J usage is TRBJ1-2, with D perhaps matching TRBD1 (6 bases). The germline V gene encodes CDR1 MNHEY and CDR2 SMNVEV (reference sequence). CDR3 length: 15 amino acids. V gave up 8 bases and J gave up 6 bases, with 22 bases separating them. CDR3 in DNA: TGTGCCAGCTCAATTATTAGGGGGAATGGCGATGGCTACACCTTC. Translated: CASSIIRGNGDGYTF.

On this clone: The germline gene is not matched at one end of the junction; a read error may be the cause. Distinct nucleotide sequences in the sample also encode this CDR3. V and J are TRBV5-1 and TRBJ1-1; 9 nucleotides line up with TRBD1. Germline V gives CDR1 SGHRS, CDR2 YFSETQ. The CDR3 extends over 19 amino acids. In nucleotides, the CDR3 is TGCGCTAGCACGACGCCGGGACAGGGATGGGGGAACATGAACACTGAAGCTTTCTTT. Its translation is CASTTPGQGWGNMNTEAFF.

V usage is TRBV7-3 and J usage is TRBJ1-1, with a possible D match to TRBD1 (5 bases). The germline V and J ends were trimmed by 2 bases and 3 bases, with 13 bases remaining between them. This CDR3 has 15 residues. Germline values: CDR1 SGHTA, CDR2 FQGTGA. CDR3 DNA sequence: TGTGCCAGCAGCTTACTCGGGACTATGGACACTGAAGCTTTCTTT. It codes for CASSLLGTMDTEAFF.